This T cell receptor beta chain was profiled in a study of Ad26.COV2.S vaccination and SARS-CoV-2 variants. Study-level background: Intramuscular Ad26.COV2.S at 5x10^10 or 1x10^11 viral particles.

Note on this clone: Its matching antigen is unknown.

Profiled with immunoSEQ multiplex PCR; TCRdb holds only in-frame clones, not every one. The sample includes roughly 380,000 clones, around 86% of them seen just once. Treatment in this sample: some 19 received Ad26.COV2.S at low or high dose, single or two shots; about 5 received placebo; per-sample allocation not given. Sampling was performed 63 days after the first vaccine or placebo injection. Immunization relied on an Ad26 vector, which expressed Wuhan-strain SARS-CoV-2 spike. Looked up from germline, CDR1 is MNHEY and CDR2 is SVGAGI. The CDR3 has 15 residues. V lost 5 bases, J lost 0 bases, and 11 bases lay in between. Study conclusions and caveats: Substantial response breadth was reportedly seen for spike-specific CD8+ and CD4+ T cells after vaccination.

This clonotype originated in a person aged 18 to 65 who received the Ad26.COV2.S COVID-19 vaccine or a placebo. The sequences come from peripheral blood, collected in a trial of Ad26.COV2.S vaccine versus placebo. The J gene is TRBJ2-1, the V gene TRBV6-5; the D is unclear. The CDR3 DNA reads as TGTGCCAGCAGTCCTCCGCGGAGCTCCTACAATGAGCAGTTCTTC. Encoded protein: CASSPPRSSYNEQFF.